This TCR beta chain was captured in a study of T-cell reconstitution after alpha-beta-depleted transplantation in children. Trimming removed 5 bases at V and 0 bases at J, with 14 bases between. The CDR3 contains 16 residues. CDR1 and CDR2 from the germline V gene are SGHAT and FQNNGV. Unique molecular identifiers featured in how the TCRbeta library was prepared. TCRdb reprocessed the PCR reads via MiXCR and lists one record per CDR3 protein. The table includes some 500,000 distinct CDR3 sequences, approximately 29% detected once. V is TRBV11-2 and J is TRBJ2-1, with D perhaps matching TRBD2 (5 bases). Specimen: PBMCs from the stem cell graft donor, collected from the stem cell graft. This clonotype originated in a human donor who donated a stem cell graft to a child with aplastic anemia. CDR3 nucleotide sequence: TGTGCCAGCAGCCGCCTCACGGGGAGCTCCTACAATGAGCAGTTCTTC. It yields the protein CASSRLTGSSYNEQFF. The full variable domain, completed using reference TRBV11-2 and TRBJ2-1, is EAGVAQSPRYKIIEKRQSVAFWCNPISGHATLYWYQQILGQGPKLLIQFQNNGVVDDSQLPKDRFSAERLKGVDSTLKIQPAKLEDSAVYLCASSRLTGSSYNEQFFGPGTRLTVL.